The T cell receptor beta chain under discussion was sequenced for a study of blood T cell repertoires in COVID-19. Study background: Italy, Spain and the United States were the sources of the convalescent and acute COVID-19 samples.

CDR3 length: 16 residues. The V end lost 2 bases, the J end lost 1 base, and 15 bases lay between the germline ends. The germline V gene has CDR1 SGHKS and CDR2 YYEKEE (reference sequence). How the authors handled the data: Estimates of nucleated cell counts were drawn from the amplification of reference gene primers. Sequencing was performed with immunoSEQ multiplex PCR; in TCRdb, only in-frame clones are kept and a portion is missing. Clone size and V and J calls were adopted from that table, with D and trimming inferred from the DNA. Of 25,000 to 30,000 clones detected, more than 65% appear once; the ten largest clones hold roughly 15%.

The sequence was collected from a woman aged 60-75 years with acute or convalescent COVID-19. What was sequenced was peripheral blood. The chain has TRBV5-5 and TRBJ1-1, with D tentatively TRBD1 (5 bases). CDR3 sequence reads: CASSFGPQGRNTEAFF. DNA for the CDR3: TGTGCCAGCAGCTTCGGACCGCAGGGTCGGAACACTGAAGCTTTCTTT.